A selection of T cell receptor beta chains follows, all from one sample in a study of OX40 agonist ivuxolimab in advanced cancers. Clones were read by immunoSEQ multiplex PCR, and TCRdb kept only the in-frame ones, dropping some. This table has over 100,000 clones, roughly nine tenths appearing once. The sample here was CD4+ or CD8+ T cells sorted from blood, taken in a trial of the OX40 agonist ivuxolimab. These receptors came from an adult with an advanced solid tumor such as melanoma, head and neck, liver or kidney cancer. The CDR3 runs from the conserved cysteine through the conserved F or W. Fields, in order: J gene, D gene, V gene, clone size, CDR3 DNA, CDR3 protein. D genes are given only for firm matches. Clone size is given for some rows only: seen once, a few or many times, or a class if the clone is expanded.

TRBJ2-7,TRBD1,TRBV28,NA,TGTGCCAGCAGTCCCCCGCAACAGGGGAGCTCCTACGAGCAGTACTTC,CASSPPQQGSSYEQYF
TRBJ1-4,TRBD1,TRBV28,NA,TGTGCCAGCAGCCGCCAGGGGGCAGATAATGAAAAACTGTTTTTT,CASSRQGADNEKLFF
TRBJ1-2,NA,TRBV19,NA,TGTGCCAGTAGTTGGACAGCTTTCGATGGCTACACCTTC,CASSWTAFDGYTF
TRBJ1-5,NA,TRBV2,once,TGTGCCAGCAGGGGGGAGGTCCTAGGGCCCCAGCATTTT,CASRGEVLGPQHF
TRBJ1-1,NA,TRBV4-2,NA,TGTGCCAGCAGCCTGGGACGGGACACTGAAGCTTTCTTT,CASSLGRDTEAFF
TRBJ2-5,NA,TRBV5-1,NA,TGCGCCAGCAGCCTAGGCGGAAATCACCAAGAGACCCAGTACTTC,CASSLGGNHQETQYF
TRBJ2-7,NA,TRBV11-2,few,TGTGCCAGCAGCAGGTTGAACAGGGTCTCCTACGAGCAGTACTTC,CASSRLNRVSYEQYF
TRBJ2-7,TRBD1,TRBV27,NA,TGTGCCAGCAGTCCGGGGGACAGGGGTCGGTACGAGCAGTACTTC,CASSPGDRGRYEQYF
TRBJ1-2,NA,TRBV10-1,once,TGCGCCAGCAGTGAGAACAGGGAACATGGCTACACCTTC,CASSENREHGYTF
TRBJ2-3,NA,TRBV10-1,NA,TGCGCCAGCAGTACCACAGATACGCAGTATTTT,CASSTTDTQYF
TRBJ1-2,TRBD1,TRBV28,NA,TGTGCCAGCGCCCTAACCGGGACAGGGGGTGGGGGCTACACCTTC,CASALTGTGGGGYTF
TRBJ2-2,TRBD2,TRBV5-1,NA,TGCGCCAGCAGCTCCGGGACGGGAGGAACCGGGGAGCTGTTTTTT,CASSSGTGGTGELFF
TRBJ1-1,NA,TRBV7-9,NA,TGTGCCAGCAGCCCAACGGAGAACACTGAAGCTTTCTTT,CASSPTENTEAFF
TRBJ2-3,NA,TRBV4-3,NA,TGCGCCAGCAGCCAAGTGGCTAGCGGGACAGGAGATACGCAGTATTTT,CASSQVASGTGDTQYF
TRBJ2-4,NA,TRBV28,NA,TGTGCCAGCCGATCCCCCATGTCGGACATTCAGTACTTC,CASRSPMSDIQYF
TRBJ2-4,NA,TRBV19,NA,TGTGCCAGTAGTGGGGTAGCCAAAAACATTCAGTACTTC,CASSGVAKNIQYF
TRBJ1-1,TRBD1,TRBV27,NA,TGTGCCAGCAGATCCACCCGGACAGGGATGAACACTGAAGCTTTCTTT,CASRSTRTGMNTEAFF
TRBJ2-5,NA,TRBV19,few,TGTGCCAGTAGTATTAATGGGGAGACCCAGTACTTC,CASSINGETQYF
TRBJ1-1,NA,TRBV5-6,NA,TGTGCCAGCAGCTTTCTAACGGTGAACACTGAAGCTTTCTTT,CASSFLTVNTEAFF
TRBJ2-2,NA,TRBV28,NA,TGTGCCAGCAGTTTATCGGCTAAGGGGGGCGGGGAGCTGTTTTTT,CASSLSAKGGGELFF
TRBJ2-1,TRBD1,TRBV5-1,NA,TGCGCCAGCAGCGATTACAGGGGCTCCTACAATGAGCAGTTCTTC,CASSDYRGSYNEQFF
TRBJ1-4,NA,TRBV18,NA,TGTGCCAGCTGGTCAGTTACTAATGAAAAACTGTTTTTT,CASWSVTNEKLFF
TRBJ2-2,TRBD2,TRBV28,NA,TGTGCCAGCAGTTTCACTGGACTAGCGGGGGCGGGCGGGGAGCTGTTTTTT,CASSFTGLAGAGGELFF
TRBJ1-5,NA,TRBV20-1,few,TGCAGTGCTAACAATCAGCCCCAGCATTTT,CSANNQPQHF
TRBJ2-1,TRBD2,TRBV5-4,NA,TGTGCCAGCAGCTTGTTTCCGTCTAGCGGGAGTCGGGACAATGAGCAGTTCTTC,CASSLFPSSGSRDNEQFF
TRBJ1-5,NA,TRBV7-2,NA,TGTGCCAGCAGCGTTGAGCGGAATCAGCCCCAGCATTTT,CASSVERNQPQHF
TRBJ1-5,NA,TRBV19,NA,TGTGCCAGTAGCAGGGATAGCAATCAGCCCCAGCATTTT,CASSRDSNQPQHF
TRBJ1-5,NA,TRBV19,once,TGTGCCAGTGGTCAGGATTATAGCAATCAGCCCCAGCATTTT,CASGQDYSNQPQHF
TRBJ2-1,NA,TRBV2,NA,TGTGCCAGCAGTGCTGCGGGACAAACATACAATGAGCAGTTCTTC,CASSAAGQTYNEQFF